This TCR beta chain is drawn from a study of blood T cells in healthy people across ages (dated by TCRdb to the mid-2010s). Context from the whole study: In model experiments, template switching captured roughly one uniquely barcoded TCR beta cDNA molecule for every two T cells. Using deep sequencing normalized with unique cDNA molecular identifiers, the study measured how TCR beta repertoire diversity changes with age. Two additional independent replicas of 1 million unique cDNA reads from the same blood draw were analyzed for two donors (one aged 18 to 30 and one aged 80 or older). The donors were split into four age groups: young (average 16 years), middle-aged (around 40), aged (62) and long-lived (82). The full study reports these points: Observed TCR beta diversity per million T cells fell roughly linearly with age, and a significant reduction was already apparent by age roughly 40. Compared with the aged group, the long-lived group had more naive CD4+ T cells, fewer expanded clones and increased TCR diversity, a pattern suggesting age selection. Since profiling was done on bulk unsorted PBMCs, naive and antigen-experienced compartments could not be conclusively compared. Observed TCR beta diversity correlated strongly with the percentage of naive T cells measured by flow cytometry. The CMV infection status of donors was not known, potentially confounding age-related changes in expanded clonotypes. Estimates of total diversity based on one million sequenced T cells were considered lower bounds and underestimates.

Measured from the cysteine to the phenylalanine, the CDR3 is 15 residues long. Kept here is only the CDR3 DNA, which spans 45 bases and is read in frame from base 1. As encoded in the germline V gene (reference sequence), CDR1 is DFQATT while CDR2 is SNEGSKA. V loses 1 base, J loses 7 bases, and the germline ends lie 20 bases apart. This clonotype was counted between two and nine times. Its antigen is not yet known. There are no base qualities to consult, and no much larger clone falls within one base. The donors were a few dozen Caucasian individuals from Russia, aged roughly 6 to 100 years, who were systemically healthy. Each donor gave approximately 10 milliliters of peripheral blood, collected into EDTA-treated Vacutainer tubes. PBMCs were isolated by Ficoll-Paque density-gradient centrifugation, with at least 7 million obtained per sample. Trizol reagent was used to extract total RNA from PBMCs, with at least 5.5 micrograms per sample. For every donor, an aliquot of PBMCs went through flow cytometry to measure the percentages of naive CD45RAhigh/CD27high T cells.

Libraries were constructed by 5' RACE. Sequencing was performed on an Illumina HiSeq 2500. A second about 7 to 12 cycle PCR used a sample-barcoded 5' primer and a J-beta primer mix. Each TCR beta cDNA molecule received a unique molecular identifier from a template-switch 5' adaptor carrying 12 random nucleotides. Each sample yielded at least 2.5 million CDR3-containing paired-end reads. The Mint cDNA synthesis kit, primed by a TRBC-specific oligonucleotide, was used to synthesize first-strand cDNA from all RNA. Following uracil-DNA glycosylase treatment, a first 18-cycle PCR with universal primers M1SS and BC2_uni_R was performed on all cDNA. Processing in the source paper ran as follows. Each sample was normalized by randomly selecting 1 million high-quality reads, each carrying a distinct molecular identifier. Instead of being binned into consensus sequences, reads with shared molecular identifiers were discarded. MiTCR, with a Q25 quality threshold and the strictest error-elimination algorithm, was used for CDR3 identification, clonotype clustering and error correction. A nonparametric unseen species model using Euler transformation provided a lower-bound estimate of total TCR beta diversity. TCRdb handled the public reads itself, with Q25 trimming in fastp and clone calling in MiXCR, and kept productive beta chains. Each CDR3 protein gets just one entry, which takes the most common genes and DNA from the rows behind it. The V and J calls here are based on TCRdb, not the publication. In this sample the table shows fewer than 800,000 distinct CDR3 sequences, around 25% of which occur a single time. The top ten hold under 9.5% of the sample.

The same data also went into a second study, on T cells of mothers and their children. Drawing on the second study: The donors were nine systemically healthy Caucasian individuals, made up of three mothers and their six children. cDNA synthesis used all of the extracted RNA, with around 1.5 ug of RNA in each 15 ul reaction. In the second PCR, sample barcodes and 2-4 random nucleotides were introduced via the M1S primer. Each mother yielded over 10 million TCR beta CDR3 reads and each child some 3 million reads. Thymic selection shapes the output of TCR recombination in a similar way in related and unrelated pairs, and inherited differences have a minor effect. Normalized repertoire overlap was always slightly but never significantly higher in related than unrelated mother-child pairs. No persistent microchimeric T cell clones were found, with a detection sensitivity of around 100 clones per million clonotypes. Deep NGS was used in the study to compare the TCR beta repertoires of mothers and children and to look for features that separate related mother-child pairs from unrelated individuals. On average, the children were around 11 +/- 4 years old, while the mothers were approximately 41 +/- 4 years old. After adapter ligation with NEBNext reagents, the libraries were sequenced on Illumina HiSeq 2000 with 100+100 nt paired-end reads. To prevent cross-contamination, the mother and child libraries were prepared a month apart and were sequenced in separate runs. For each donor, somewhere between roughly 500,000 and 2,100,000 distinct TCR beta clonotypes were identified. Naive TCR beta clonotypes were estimated from low-frequency clonotypes matched to each donor's FACS-determined naive share, without sorting.

This TCR was recovered from a boy under 18 in good health. The sequence links TRBV20-1 to TRBJ2-7; the D gene is possibly TRBD2, with 6 bases matching. Sequenced: blood. The CDR3 protein is CSARARDLSVGEQYF. The DNA reads TGCAGTGCTAGAGCCCGGGACTTGTCAGTTGGGGAGCAGTACTTC.